This T cell receptor (beta chain) is from a study of cytomegalovirus exposure and HLA in healthy donors. Germline V gene sequence: CDR1 GTSNPN, CDR2 SVGIG (reference sequence). Trimming cost V 3 bases and J 7 bases; bases outside gene matches: 8. The length of the CDR3 is 14 residues. The PCR ran on 60 Vbeta and 13 Jbeta primers. Clones were sequenced by immunoSEQ multiplex PCR, and TCRdb holds only the in-frame ones, with some missing. The table shows under 200,000 clones, with around 80% occurring only once. Sequencing was performed on PBMCs. The rearrangement joins TRBV30 to TRBJ1-5, with 8 bases lining up with TRBD1. The clonotype was recovered from a man aged 40-55 years in good health and CMV-seronegative. As DNA, the CDR3 is TGTGCCTGGAGCGGTGACAGGGGAAAACAGCCCCAGCATTTT. The encoded protein is CAWSGDRGKQPQHF.